This section outlines one TCR beta chain sequence together with its context. The antigen remains unidentified. The source of the sample is a study of shared clonotypes between healthy human individuals. Study information: The study enrolled a couple of women and three men aged 18 to 49. Study conclusions and caveats: The authors sampled blood alone, and tissue repertoires likely differ.

This CDR3 has 10 amino acids. Germline CDR1 is MDHEN and CDR2 is SYDVKM. Trimming removed 4 bases from V and 8 bases from J, with 3 bases in between. Original methodology: Junction-only sequences produced by ImmunoSEQ had no quality scores, so filtering differed. Clones were read by immunoSEQ multiplex PCR, and TCRdb kept only the in-frame ones, dropping some. V and J calls and clone size are those listed in that table; D and trimming were worked out from the DNA. Among under 600,000 clones listed, roughly 79% were seen once. Genomic DNA for unsorted samples, which was extracted with the QIAamp DNA Blood Mini kit, came from about 90 million PBMCs.

The specimen was PBMCs. This rearrangement joins TRBV28 to TRBJ2-1; no clear D gene. The TCR originated in a middle-aged woman in good health. Some clones in this sample may be carry-over from other donors' samples. The CDR3 nucleotides are TGTGCCAGCAGTTCGGATGAGCAGTTCTTC. Its translation is CASSSDEQFF.